This T cell receptor (beta chain) was captured by sequencing in a study of identical twins. Unique molecular identifiers were present on cDNA, and template switching added a universal primer site. MiXCR was run by TCRdb on the 5' RACE reads, yielding one entry per CDR3 protein. The sample contains 650,000 to 750,000 distinct CDR3 sequences, roughly 20% of which appear only once. General observations from the study: Insertions were reduced in abundant cord blood beta clonotypes but not in memory repertoires. Out-of-frame alpha sequences common to twins exhibited a surplus of low generation probability.

There are a few counts of this clonotype. Its target is unknown. This sample also belongs to another study, concerning T cells expressing NK-cell markers. This second study says: It was from sorted CD3+CD56+NKG2C+, CD3+CD56+NKG2C- and CD3+CD56-NKG2C+ T cells that TCR beta repertoires came.

The source is a woman between 18 and 29 years old in good health. Sequencing was performed on PBMCs.

The CDR3 protein is CASSLDPGGHTGELFF. As DNA, the CDR3 is TGTGCCAGCAGCCTCGACCCGGGGGGGCATACCGGGGAGCTGTTTTTT. This rearrangement joins TRBV4-2 to TRBJ2-2; TRBD2 agrees at 8 bases. CDR3 length equals 16 residues. With V trimmed by 4 bases and J by 5 bases, 9 bases remained unmatched. The germline V gene encodes CDR1 LGHNA and CDR2 YNFKEQ.